This entry lists 28 T cell receptor beta chains sequenced from one sample in a study of cytomegalovirus exposure and HLA in healthy donors. A multiplex PCR was run with 60 Vbeta primers and 13 Jbeta primers. Generated by immunoSEQ multiplex PCR, the TCRdb table keeps only in-frame clones and is missing some. The data show around 120,000 clones, just under 75% seen once. Sequencing was carried out using PBMCs. The source is a man aged 45 to 65 in good health and CMV-seropositive.

The chain carries TRBV7-9 and TRBJ2-7, with TRBD2 matching 9 bases. The CDR3 is 15 residues long. V trimming: 2 bases; J trimming: 2 bases; junction bases outside the gene matches: 4. Germline V gene sequence: CDR1 SEHNR, CDR2 FQNEAQ (reference sequence). CDR3 DNA: TGTGCCAGCAGCTTATGGGCTAGCGGGACCTACGAGCAGTACTTC. Translated: CASSLWASGTYEQYF.

The V gene is TRBV9, the J gene TRBJ1-6; 8 nucleotides line up with TRBD1. V trimming: 5 bases; J trimming: 6 bases; junction bases outside the gene matches: 4. The CDR3 totals 14 residues. CDR1 is SGDLS, CDR2 YYNGEE, per germline. The CDR3 region has the DNA TGTGCCAGCAGTTCGACAGGGGCTAATTCACCCCTCCACTTT. This encodes CASSSTGANSPLHF. Together with reference TRBV9 and TRBJ1-6, the CDR3 gives the full variable domain: DSGVTQTPKHLITATGQRVTLRCSPRSGDLSVYWYQQSLDQGLQFLIQYYNGEERAKGNILERFSAQQFPDLHSELNLSSLELGDSALYFCASSSTGANSPLHFGNGTRLTVT.

The chain recombines TRBV10-3 with TRBJ2-5; 8 bases match TRBD2. There are 12 residues in the CDR3. V trimming: 9 bases; J trimming: 5 bases; junction bases outside the gene matches: 5. Germline V lookup: CDR1 ENHRY, CDR2 SYGVKD. The CDR3 region is CAIGLAEETQYF. As DNA, the CDR3 is TGTGCCATTGGACTAGCCGAGGAGACCCAGTACTTC.

The rearrangement uses TRBV18 and TRBJ1-1, with D tentatively TRBD1 (5 bases). Germline-derived CDR1 and CDR2 are KGHSH and LQKENI. Trimming left V 2 bases short and J 1 base short, with 14 bases between. The CDR3 is made up of 16 amino acids. The CDR3 nucleotides are TGTGCCAGCTCACCATTCGCCACAGGCTCGAACACTGAAGCTTTCTTT. It encodes CASSPFATGSNTEAFF.

J is TRBJ1-1 and V is TRBV19; D is perhaps TRBD1 (5 bases). The germline V gene has CDR1 LNHDA and CDR2 SQIVND (reference sequence). The V end lost 4 bases, the J end lost 5 bases, and 14 bases lay between the germline ends. The CDR3 consists of 14 residues. For the CDR3, the DNA is TGTGCCAGTAGTACCCAGGGTCGAGGAACTGAAGCTTTCTTT. Its translation is CASSTQGRGTEAFF.

The V call is TRBV27, the J call TRBJ1-6; 7 bases match TRBD1. Germline CDR1 MNHEY, CDR2 SMNVEV (reference sequence). The CDR3 runs 16 residues. J lost 9 bases, V lost 5 bases, and 13 bases had no gene match. The DNA of the CDR3 is TGTGCCAGCAGTCCATCTCCGGGACAGACTACTTCACCCCTCCACTTT. It is translated as CASSPSPGQTTSPLHF.

At least ten counts were recorded for this clone. The chain uses TRBV6-5 and TRBJ2-7; 7 nucleotides align to TRBD1. Germline CDR1 and CDR2: MNHEY and SVGAGI. Unmatched junction bases numbered 4, after V lost 2 bases and J lost 3 bases. The CDR3 runs to 14 residues. The CDR3 here is CASSYADRVYEQYF. The CDR3 DNA reads TGTGCCAGCAGTTACGCAGACAGGGTCTACGAGCAGTACTTC.

The chain employs TRBV5-1 and TRBJ2-5, with 10 bases lining up with TRBD1. The CDR3 sequence is 15 residues long. With 10 bases clipped from V and 4 bases from J, the junction kept 13 bases outside the gene matches. Germline lookup yields CDR1 SGHRS and CDR2 YFSETQ. The CDR3 loop is CAGKTGTGVGETQYF. In DNA, the CDR3 is TGCGCCGGCAAAACCGGGACAGGGGTTGGAGAGACCCAGTACTTC. The variable domain in full, with the rest retrieved from reference TRBV5-1 and TRBJ2-5, is KAGVTQTPRYLIKTRGQQVTLSCSPISGHRSVSWYQQTPGQGLQFLFEYFSETQRNKGNFPGRFSGRQFSNSRSEMNVSTLELGDSALYLCAGKTGTGVGETQYFGPGTRLLVL.

The rearrangement joins TRBV7-2 to TRBJ2-5; 8 bases line up with TRBD1. The J call is doubtful: the DNA matches TRBJ2-7 better. CDR1 SGHTA and CDR2 FQGNSA come from the germline V gene. The CDR3 loop spans 14 amino acids. The DNA of the CDR3 is TGTGCCAGCAGCTACGACAGGGGCTCCTACGAGCAGTACTTC. Its protein product is CASSYDRGSYEQYF.

The rearrangement joins TRBV19 to TRBJ2-3; 7 bases are a match to TRBD1. This CDR3 is 13 amino acids long. Germline CDR1 LNHDA, CDR2 SQIVND (reference sequence). V shed 6 bases and J 6 bases; nucleotides not matched to a gene: 6. In nucleotides, the CDR3 is TGTGCCAGTAGCCCGACAGGGTTGGATACGCAGTATTTT. Encoded protein: CASSPTGLDTQYF.

The chain combines TRBV5-1 with TRBJ2-1; 7 bases match TRBD2. V shed 4 bases and J 5 bases; nucleotides not matched to a gene: 3. This CDR3 is built from 13 residues. Germline loops: CDR1 SGHRS, CDR2 YFSETQ. The CDR3 is CASSMGTNNEQFF. DNA for the CDR3: TGCGCCAGCAGCATGGGGACTAACAATGAGCAGTTCTTC.

The V gene is TRBV19, the J gene TRBJ1-2, with TRBD1 identical over 10 bases. With V trimmed by 3 bases and J by 4 bases, 2 bases remained unmatched. CDR1 and CDR2 from the germline V gene are LNHDA and SQIVND (reference sequence). This CDR3 contains 14 residues. The CDR3 region has the DNA TGTGCCAGTAGTATGGGGACAGGGGCCTATGGCTACACCTTC. Translated, it gives CASSMGTGAYGYTF.

The J gene is TRBJ2-4, the V gene TRBV27, with a possible D match to TRBD1 (5 bases). V lost 7 bases to trimming and J lost 3 bases, with 13 bases between them. Germline V gene lookup returns CDR1 MNHEY and CDR2 SMNVEV (reference sequence). The CDR3 totals 14 residues. CDR3 nucleotides: TGTGCCAGCAAGGGGTCTTTTGTCAAAAACATTCAGTACTTC. Translating gives CASKGSFVKNIQYF.

Concerning this clone itself: This specimen includes other DNA sequences encoding the same CDR3. The chain couples TRBV12-5 to TRBJ2-5, with 13 bases identical to TRBD2. This CDR3 region has 16 residues. V shed 0 bases, J shed 2 bases, and the junction held 0 bases outside the gene matches. Germline CDR1 and CDR2: LGHNT and FRNRAP. As DNA, the CDR3 is TGTGCTAGTGGTTTGGTACTAGCGGGAGGGCAAGAGACCCAGTACTTC. Translating it yields CASGLVLAGGQETQYF.

The chain carries TRBV30 and TRBJ1-1; D unresolved. Trimming shortened V by 3 bases and J by 10 bases, and 15 bases separated the two germline ends. Germline-derived CDR1 and CDR2 are GTSNPN and SVGIG (reference sequence). This CDR3 spans 12 amino acids. The CDR3 is CAWSPSNRRAFF. CDR3 sequence (DNA): TGTGCCTGGAGCCCCTCCAATAGAAGAGCTTTCTTT.

V is TRBV18 and J is TRBJ1-3; TRBD1 is a possible D gene (5 bases). Germline CDR1 KGHSH, CDR2 LQKENI. Trimming stripped 4 bases from V and 4 bases from J, with 14 bases between. The CDR3 totals 15 residues. CDR3 sequence: CASSLERDSGNTIYF. CDR3 DNA sequence: TGTGCCAGCTCACTCGAAAGGGACTCCGGAAACACCATATATTTT.

The chain carries TRBV11-2 and TRBJ2-2, with 8 bases identical to TRBD2. CDR1 is SGHAT, CDR2 FQNNGV, per germline. This CDR3 contains 15 residues. The junction had 5 bases not matched to a gene; V was cut back by 1 base and J by 7 bases. The CDR3 sequence is CASSLGLARRGELFF. The CDR3 DNA sequence: TGTGCCAGCAGCTTAGGACTAGCGAGACGCGGGGAGCTGTTTTTT.

V usage is TRBV6-5 and J usage is TRBJ2-1, with TRBD2 matching 10 bases. The germline V gene has CDR1 MNHEY and CDR2 SVGAGI. The J segment lost 5 bases and the V segment lost 2 bases, leaving 6 bases of the junction unmatched. This CDR3 comprises 16 residues. Written as DNA, the CDR3 is TGTGCCAGCAGTTACATCCAGCGGGGGGGTGACAATGAGCAGTTCTTC. It yields the protein CASSYIQRGGDNEQFF.

This clone was seen once. The V gene is TRBV18, the J gene TRBJ1-1; 7 positions agree with TRBD1. Germline V gene data show CDR1 as KGHSH and CDR2 as LQKENI. This CDR3 has 13 amino acids. V was pared by 3 bases and J by 7 bases, with 5 bases of the junction left unmatched. In nucleotides, the CDR3 is TGTGCCAGCTCACCCAGGGGGGAAGGTGAAGCTTTCTTT. Its translation is CASSPRGEGEAFF.

The chain uses TRBV11-2 and TRBJ2-1; 12 bases match TRBD2. J was trimmed by 7 bases and V by 4 bases; bases with no gene match: 11. Germline CDR1 SGHAT, CDR2 FQNNGV. This CDR3 has 17 amino acids. The CDR3 DNA reads TGTGCCAGCAGCTCCTTATTACTAGCGGGAGGCCTGAATGAGCAGTTCTTC. This gives the protein CASSSLLLAGGLNEQFF.

There are a few counts of this clone. This chain uses TRBV6-4 with TRBJ1-6; 8 bases match TRBD1. The CDR3 extends over 14 amino acids. Germline trimming cut 4 bases from V and 10 bases from J; bases unmatched to any gene: 6. Germline V gene lookup returns CDR1 MRHNA and CDR2 SNTAGT. CDR3 DNA sequence: TGTGCCAGCAGTGGAGGACAGGGAGGCTCACCCCTCCACTTT. Its protein product is CASSGGQGGSPLHF.

The chain carries TRBV9 and TRBJ2-7; D may be TRBD1 (6 bases). Trimming removed 5 bases at V and 0 bases at J, with 12 bases between. CDR1 SGDLS and CDR2 YYNGEE come from the germline V gene. The CDR3 consists of 14 residues. CDR3 nucleotides: TGTGCCAGCAGTCGGACAGCCGTCTCCTACGAGCAGTACTTC. Amino acid sequence: CASSRTAVSYEQYF.

The chain has TRBV19 and TRBJ2-7; perhaps TRBD2 as D (6 bases). Germline CDR1 is LNHDA and CDR2 is SQIVND (reference sequence). The germline V and J ends were trimmed by 5 bases and 5 bases, with 16 bases remaining between them. The CDR3 spans 14 residues. CDR3 residues: CASSGGALGDEQYF. In nucleotides, the CDR3 is TGTGCCAGTAGTGGCGGGGCCCTCGGGGACGAGCAGTACTTC. The whole variable domain, filled in from reference TRBV19 and TRBJ2-7, reads DGGITQSPKYLFRKEGQNVTLSCEQNLNHDAMYWYRQDPGQGLRLIYYSQIVNDFQKGDIAEGYSVSREKKESFPLTVTSAQKNPTAFYLCASSGGALGDEQYFGPGTRLTVT.

This chain joins TRBV28 and TRBJ2-5; D possibly corresponds to TRBD2 (7 bases). From germline, CDR1 is MDHEN and CDR2 SYDVKM. Trimming took off 10 bases at V and 5 bases at J, with 17 bases between the two ends. CDR3 length: 13 amino acids. The CDR3 region has the DNA TGTGCCACCTCGGCGGGGGCCAGGGAGACCCAGTACTTC. Encoded protein: CATSAGARETQYF.

This chain links TRBV5-5 with TRBJ1-5, with 7 positions matching TRBD1. CDR1 and CDR2 from the germline V gene are SGHKS and YYEKEE (reference sequence). V shed 1 base, J shed 9 bases, and the junction held 1 base outside the gene matches. CDR3 length: 12 residues. The CDR3 is CASSLPGGPQHF. The CDR3 coding sequence is TGTGCCAGCAGCTTGCCAGGGGGGCCCCAGCATTTT.

This sequence joins TRBV14 and TRBJ2-3; D call uncertain. Looked up from germline, CDR1 is SGHDN and CDR2 is FVKESK. The CDR3 loop spans 16 amino acids. Deletions cut 4 bases from V and 0 bases from J, with 14 bases between. The CDR3 region has the DNA TGTGCCAGCAGCCCCATTACCGCGGCTAGCACAGATACGCAGTATTTT. Protein sequence: CASSPITAASTDTQYF.

The genes are TRBV29-1 and TRBJ1-1; D gene unclear. Trimming removed 4 bases at V and 0 bases at J, with 9 bases between. CDR1 SQVTM and CDR2 ANQGSEA come from the germline V gene. This CDR3 comprises 13 residues. As DNA, the CDR3 is TGCAGCGTTGGGCGGGAAATGAACACTGAAGCTTTCTTT. Protein: CSVGREMNTEAFF.

The chain employs TRBV19 and TRBJ2-2; TRBD1 might be the D (6 bases). Looked up from germline, CDR1 is LNHDA and CDR2 is SQIVND (reference sequence). Trimming took off 8 bases at V and 6 bases at J, with 19 bases between the two ends. The CDR3 runs 15 residues. Here the CDR3 reads CASRSPGVYPGELFF. The CDR3 coding sequence is TGTGCCAGTCGGAGCCCAGGGGTTTATCCCGGGGAGCTGTTTTTT. The full variable domain, completed using reference TRBV19 and TRBJ2-2, is DGGITQSPKYLFRKEGQNVTLSCEQNLNHDAMYWYRQDPGQGLRLIYYSQIVNDFQKGDIAEGYSVSREKKESFPLTVTSAQKNPTAFYLCASRSPGVYPGELFFGEGSRLTVL.